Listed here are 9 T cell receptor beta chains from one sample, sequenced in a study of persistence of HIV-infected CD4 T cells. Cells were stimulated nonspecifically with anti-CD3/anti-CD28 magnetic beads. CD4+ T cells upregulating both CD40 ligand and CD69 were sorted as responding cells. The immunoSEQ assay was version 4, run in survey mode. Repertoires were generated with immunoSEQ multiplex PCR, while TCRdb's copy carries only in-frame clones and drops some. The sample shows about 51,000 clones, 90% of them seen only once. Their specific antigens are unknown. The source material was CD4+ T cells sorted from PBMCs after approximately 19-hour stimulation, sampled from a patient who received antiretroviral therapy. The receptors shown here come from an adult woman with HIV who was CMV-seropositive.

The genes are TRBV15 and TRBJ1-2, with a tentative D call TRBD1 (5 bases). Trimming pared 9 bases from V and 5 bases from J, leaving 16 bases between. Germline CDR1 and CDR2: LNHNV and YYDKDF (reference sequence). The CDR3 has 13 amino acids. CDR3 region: CATTPGPVYGYTF. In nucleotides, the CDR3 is TGTGCCACGACCCCGGGACCTGTTTATGGCTACACCTTC.

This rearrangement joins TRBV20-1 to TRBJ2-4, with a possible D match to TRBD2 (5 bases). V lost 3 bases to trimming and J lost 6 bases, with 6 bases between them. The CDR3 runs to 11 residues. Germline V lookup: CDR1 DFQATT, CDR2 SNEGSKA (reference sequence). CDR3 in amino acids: CSARDLNIQYF. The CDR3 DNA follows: TGCAGTGCTAGGGACTTAAACATTCAGTACTTC.

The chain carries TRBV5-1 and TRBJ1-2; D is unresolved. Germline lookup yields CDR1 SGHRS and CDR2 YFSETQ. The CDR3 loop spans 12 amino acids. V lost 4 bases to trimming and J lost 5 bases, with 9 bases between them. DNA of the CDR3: TGCGCCAGCAGCCCCGACGAGTATGGCTACACCTTC. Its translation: CASSPDEYGYTF.

CDR3 nucleotides: TGCGCCAGCAGCCAAGACGCTAGCGGGGGGGACGGGTGGCAAGAGACCCAGTACTTC. Residues: CASSQDASGGDGWQETQYF. This chain joins TRBV4-3 and TRBJ2-5; TRBD2 matches at 12 bases. The V gene's germline CDR1 is LGHNA and CDR2 YSLEER. CDR3 length equals 19 residues. V shed 0 bases, J shed 2 bases, and the junction held 10 bases outside the gene matches.

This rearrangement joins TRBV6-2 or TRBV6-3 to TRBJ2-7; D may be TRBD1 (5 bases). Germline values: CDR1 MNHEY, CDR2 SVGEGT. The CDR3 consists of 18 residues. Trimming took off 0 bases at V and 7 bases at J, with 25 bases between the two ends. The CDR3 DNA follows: TGTGCCAGCAGTTACTCGATCTTCTTAAGGGGTACGACCGGGGAGCAGTACTTC. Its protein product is CASSYSIFLRGTTGEQYF.

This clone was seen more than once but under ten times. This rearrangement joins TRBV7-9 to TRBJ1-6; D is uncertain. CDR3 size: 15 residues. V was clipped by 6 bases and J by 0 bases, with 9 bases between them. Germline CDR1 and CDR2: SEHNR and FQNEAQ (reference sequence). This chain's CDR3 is CASSPPGSYNSPLHF. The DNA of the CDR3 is TGTGCCAGCAGTCCCCCAGGCTCCTATAATTCACCCCTCCACTTT.

The CDR3 DNA sequence: TGTGCCACCAGTGATGGGGGGAAAATAGCCCAAGAGACCCAGTACTTC. Its translation is CATSDGGKIAQETQYF. The genes are TRBV24-1 and TRBJ2-5; D possibly corresponds to TRBD2 (6 bases). Looked up from germline, CDR1 is KGHDR and CDR2 is SFDVKD. The CDR3 has 16 residues. V lost 3 bases and J 1 base, leaving 14 bases between the germline ends.

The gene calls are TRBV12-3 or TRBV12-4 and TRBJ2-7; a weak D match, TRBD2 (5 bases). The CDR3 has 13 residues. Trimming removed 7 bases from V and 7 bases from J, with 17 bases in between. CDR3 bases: TGTGCCAGCATCGGCATCCCCTCGGGGGAGCAGTACTTC. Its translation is CASIGIPSGEQYF.

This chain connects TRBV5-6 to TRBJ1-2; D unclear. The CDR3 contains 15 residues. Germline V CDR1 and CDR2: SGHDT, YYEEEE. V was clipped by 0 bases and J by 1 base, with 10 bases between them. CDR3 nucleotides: TGTGCCAGCAGCTTGGCGGGTACCAGTAACTATGGCTACACCTTC. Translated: CASSLAGTSNYGYTF.